This T cell receptor (beta chain) was retrieved from a study of CD8 T cells in Susac syndrome (dated by TCRdb to about 2019). Study-level background: Of the Susac syndrome patients who were sequenced, roughly 6 had clinically active disease and roughly eight were in clinical remission. At the time of blood withdrawal, Susac syndrome patients were either therapy-naive, taking corticosteroids (with some also receiving IVIg), or on IVIg alone. Repertoire sequencing was used to test whether CD8+ T cell activation and differentiation in Susac syndrome was antigen driven. CD8+ T cell repertoire clonality was compared between about a dozen healthy donors, approximately 14 Susac syndrome patients and around 15 multiple sclerosis patients. Overall results and qualifications from the work: CD8+ repertoires in Susac syndrome showed clonal expansion, which was highest in CD8+ TEMRA cells and was greater in clinically active patients than in remitting patients. Looking at Susac-specific public clones, the researchers identified 15 to 20 in the total CD8+ repertoire and four or five in the CD8+ TEMRA repertoire. The number of individuals in the TCR sequencing and HLA analysis was recognized as being relatively small.

Peripheral blood CD8+ and CD4+ T cells from healthy donors, Susac syndrome patients and multiple sclerosis patients were profiled by high-throughput TCR beta sequencing. Susac syndrome patients met recently defined diagnostic criteria for definite or probable disease. CD8+ TEMRA cells were enriched by FACS, while bulk CD8+ and CD4+ T cells were purified by magnetic negative isolation. Blood was collected in EDTA tubes and processed within 24 hours, with PBMCs isolated through density gradient centrifugation. PBMCs intended for TCR sequencing were cryopreserved in liquid nitrogen and were subsequently thawed in a 37 degrees C water bath. The sorted or isolated CD4+, CD8+ and CD8+ TEMRA cells had a purity of 90% or higher. RNA was extracted using the RNeasy kit, and roughly 0.5 to 1 ug of the RNA was reverse transcribed with random hexamers. TCR beta CDR3 regions were amplified with the immunoSEQ multiplex PCR assay covering 54 Vbeta and 13 Jbeta segments. PCR amplification bias was corrected by using a synthetic template baseline for primer optimization and computational correction. For the original study's pipeline: Reads were annotated to V, D and J genes per IMGT and analyzed with immunoSEQ Analyzer, keeping only productive sequences. Clonality was computed as one minus Shannon entropy normalized by log2 of the number of productive unique sequences. Public and private clones were assessed among the 100 most prevalent clones of each patient and control. Clones were defined as Susac-specific when absent from the healthy and MS cohorts, from approximately 970 published viral clones and from other ImmuneACCESS disease sequences. TCRdb reprocessed the public reads (quality trimming at Q25 with fastp, clone calling with MiXCR) and kept in-frame beta chains. Rows are combined by CDR3 protein, so each entry shows the most common genes and DNA. TCRdb assigned the V and J calls; the authors' analysis was not used. The sample profile shows around 150,000 distinct CDR3 sequences; more than 85% of them were found once. 0.18% of the sample is taken by the ten largest.

Per the germline V gene, MGHRA is the CDR1 and YSYEKL is the CDR2. Trimming removed 0 bases from V and 5 bases from J; the gene matches leave 4 bases unexplained. The CDR3 has 16 amino acids, counting the end cysteine and phenylalanine. Just the 48-base CDR3 DNA is kept, in frame starting at base 1. Turning to this clonotype: Its specific antigen is unknown. Base quality data are lacking; no much larger clone is found one base away.

This receptor was taken from a human donor with Susac syndrome. The V and J genes are TRBV4-1 and TRBJ1-2, and TRBD1 matches 12 of the central bases. Sequenced sample: CD8+ T cells from PBMCs. In nucleotide form, the sequence is TGCGCCAGCAGCCAAGATCCGGGACAGGGGGCTTATGGCTACACCTTC. It is translated as CASSQDPGQGAYGYTF.